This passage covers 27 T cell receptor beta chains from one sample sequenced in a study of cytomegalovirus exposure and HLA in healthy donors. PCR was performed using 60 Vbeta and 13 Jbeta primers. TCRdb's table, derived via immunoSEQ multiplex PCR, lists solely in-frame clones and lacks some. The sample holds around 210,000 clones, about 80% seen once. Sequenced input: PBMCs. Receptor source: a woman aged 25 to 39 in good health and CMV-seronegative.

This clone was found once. The CDR3 loop is CASSPPGLAGTSSYEQYF. In nucleotides, the CDR3 is TGTGCCAGCAGCCCTCCGGGACTAGCGGGGACTAGCTCCTACGAGCAGTACTTC. The chain is built from TRBV5-6 and TRBJ2-7; 13 bases fit TRBD2. CDR1 and CDR2 from the germline V gene are SGHDT and YYEEEE. Trimming removed 4 bases from V and 0 bases from J; junction bases left unmatched: 10. CDR3 length equals 18 residues. The whole variable domain, remainder taken from reference TRBV5-6 and TRBJ2-7, is DAGVTQSPTHLIKTRGQQVTLRCSPKSGHDTVSWYQQALGQGPQFIFQYYEEEERQRGNFPDRFSGHQFPNYSSELNVNALLLGDSALYLCASSPPGLAGTSSYEQYFGPGTRLTVT.

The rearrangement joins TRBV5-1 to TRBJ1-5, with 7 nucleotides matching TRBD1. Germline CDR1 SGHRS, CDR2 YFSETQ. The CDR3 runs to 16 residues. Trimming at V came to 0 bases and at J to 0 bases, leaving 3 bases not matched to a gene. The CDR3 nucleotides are TGCGCCAGCAGCTTGGACGACAGGGATAGCAATCAGCCCCAGCATTTT. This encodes CASSLDDRDSNQPQHF.

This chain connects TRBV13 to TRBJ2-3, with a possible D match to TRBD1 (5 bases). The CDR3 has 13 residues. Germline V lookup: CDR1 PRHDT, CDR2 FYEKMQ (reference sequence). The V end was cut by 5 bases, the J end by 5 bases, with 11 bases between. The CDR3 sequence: CASSPRTLDTQYF. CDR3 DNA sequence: TGTGCCAGCAGCCCCCGGACATTAGATACGCAGTATTTT.

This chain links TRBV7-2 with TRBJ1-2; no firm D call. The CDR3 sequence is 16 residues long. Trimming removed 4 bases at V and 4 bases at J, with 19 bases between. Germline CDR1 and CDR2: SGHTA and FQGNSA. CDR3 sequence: CASSSSLPGVSYGYTF. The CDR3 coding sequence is TGTGCCAGCAGCTCAAGTCTACCCGGTGTGAGCTATGGCTACACCTTC. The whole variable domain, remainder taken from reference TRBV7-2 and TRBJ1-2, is GAGVSQSPSNKVTEKGKDVELRCDPISGHTALYWYRQSLGQGLEFLIYFQGNSAPDKSGLPSDRFSAERTGGSVSTLTIQRTQQEDSAVYLCASSSSLPGVSYGYTFGSGTRLTVV.

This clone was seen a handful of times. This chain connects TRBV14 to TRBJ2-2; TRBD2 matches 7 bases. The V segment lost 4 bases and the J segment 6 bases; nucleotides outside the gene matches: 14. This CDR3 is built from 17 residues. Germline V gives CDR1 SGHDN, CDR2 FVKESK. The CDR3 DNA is TGTGCCAGCAGCCTAACGGAGACTAGCTGGTGGGCCGGGGAGCTGTTTTTT. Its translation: CASSLTETSWWAGELFF.

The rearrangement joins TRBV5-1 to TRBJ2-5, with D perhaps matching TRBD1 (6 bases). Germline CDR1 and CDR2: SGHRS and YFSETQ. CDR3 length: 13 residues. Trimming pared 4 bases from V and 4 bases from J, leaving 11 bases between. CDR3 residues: CASSTGQGETQYF. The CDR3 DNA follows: TGCGCCAGCAGCACAGGGCAAGGAGAGACCCAGTACTTC.

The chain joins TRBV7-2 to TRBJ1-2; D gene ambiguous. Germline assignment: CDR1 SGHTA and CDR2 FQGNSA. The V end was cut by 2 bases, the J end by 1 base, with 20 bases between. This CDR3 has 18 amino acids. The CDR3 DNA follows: TGTGCCAGCAGCTTAAAGGCATCGCAGCGACTAAATAACTATGGCTACACCTTC. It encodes CASSLKASQRLNNYGYTF.

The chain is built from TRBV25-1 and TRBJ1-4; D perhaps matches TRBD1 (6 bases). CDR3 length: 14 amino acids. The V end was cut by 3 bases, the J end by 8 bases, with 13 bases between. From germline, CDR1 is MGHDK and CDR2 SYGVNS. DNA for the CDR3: TGTGCCAGCAGTGACCGGGACATTCGAGAAAAACTGTTTTTT. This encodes CASSDRDIREKLFF.

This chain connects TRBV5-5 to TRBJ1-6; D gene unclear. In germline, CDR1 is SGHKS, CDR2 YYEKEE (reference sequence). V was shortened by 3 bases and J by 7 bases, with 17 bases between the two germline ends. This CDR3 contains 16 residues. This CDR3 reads CASSSTLTIPNSPLHF. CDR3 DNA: TGTGCCAGCAGCTCTACCCTGACAATTCCGAATTCACCCCTCCACTTT.

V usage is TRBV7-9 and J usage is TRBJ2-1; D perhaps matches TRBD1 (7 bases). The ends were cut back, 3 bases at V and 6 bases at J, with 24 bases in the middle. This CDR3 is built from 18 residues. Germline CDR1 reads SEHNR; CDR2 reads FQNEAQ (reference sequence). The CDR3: CASSFRRGERGLFNEQFF. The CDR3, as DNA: TGTGCCAGCAGCTTTCGTAGGGGGGAGAGGGGGCTTTTCAATGAGCAGTTCTTC.

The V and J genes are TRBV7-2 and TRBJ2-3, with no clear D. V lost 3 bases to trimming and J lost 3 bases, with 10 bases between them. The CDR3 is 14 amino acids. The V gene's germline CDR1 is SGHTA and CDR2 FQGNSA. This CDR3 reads CASSFQTVTDTQYF. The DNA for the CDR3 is TGTGCCAGCAGCTTCCAGACTGTTACAGATACGCAGTATTTT. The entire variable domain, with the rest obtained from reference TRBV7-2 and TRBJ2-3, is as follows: GAGVSQSPSNKVTEKGKDVELRCDPISGHTALYWYRQSLGQGLEFLIYFQGNSAPDKSGLPSDRFSAERTGGSVSTLTIQRTQQEDSAVYLCASSFQTVTDTQYFGPGTRLTVL.

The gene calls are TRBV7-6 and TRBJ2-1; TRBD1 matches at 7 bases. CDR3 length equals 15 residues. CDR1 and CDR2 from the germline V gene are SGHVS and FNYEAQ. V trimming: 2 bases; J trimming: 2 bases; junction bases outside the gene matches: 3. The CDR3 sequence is CASSLRQGTYNEQFF. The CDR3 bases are TGTGCCAGCAGCTTAAGACAGGGCACCTACAATGAGCAGTTCTTC.

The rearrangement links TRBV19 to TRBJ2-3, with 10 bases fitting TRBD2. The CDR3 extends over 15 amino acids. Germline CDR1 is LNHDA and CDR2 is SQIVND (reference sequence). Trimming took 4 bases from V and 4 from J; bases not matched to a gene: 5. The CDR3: CASSRSGRAPDTQYF. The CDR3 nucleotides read TGTGCCAGTAGTAGAAGCGGGAGGGCCCCAGATACGCAGTATTTT.

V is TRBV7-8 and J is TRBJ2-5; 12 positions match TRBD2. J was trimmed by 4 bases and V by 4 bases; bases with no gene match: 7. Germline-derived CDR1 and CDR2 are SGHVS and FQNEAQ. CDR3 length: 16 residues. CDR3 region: CASSSDGLAGPETQYF. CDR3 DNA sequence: TGTGCCAGCAGCTCTGACGGACTAGCGGGACCAGAGACCCAGTACTTC.

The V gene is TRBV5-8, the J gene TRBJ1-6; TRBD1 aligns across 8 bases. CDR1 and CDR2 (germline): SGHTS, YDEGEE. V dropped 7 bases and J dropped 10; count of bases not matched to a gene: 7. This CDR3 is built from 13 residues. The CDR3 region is CASHGQGASPLHF. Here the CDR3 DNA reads TGTGCCAGCCATGGACAGGGAGCCTCACCCCTCCACTTT. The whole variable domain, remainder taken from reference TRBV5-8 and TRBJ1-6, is EAGVTQSPTHLIKTRGQQATLRCSPISGHTSVYWYQQALGLGLQFLLWYDEGEERNRGNFPPRFSGRQFPNYSSELNVNALELEDSALYLCASHGQGASPLHFGNGTRLTVT.

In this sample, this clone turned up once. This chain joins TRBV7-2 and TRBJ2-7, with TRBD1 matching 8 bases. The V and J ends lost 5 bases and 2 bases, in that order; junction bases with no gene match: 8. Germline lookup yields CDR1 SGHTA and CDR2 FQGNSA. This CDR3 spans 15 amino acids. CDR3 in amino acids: CASSQATGAPYEQYF. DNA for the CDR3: TGTGCCAGCAGCCAAGCGACAGGGGCCCCCTACGAGCAGTACTTC.

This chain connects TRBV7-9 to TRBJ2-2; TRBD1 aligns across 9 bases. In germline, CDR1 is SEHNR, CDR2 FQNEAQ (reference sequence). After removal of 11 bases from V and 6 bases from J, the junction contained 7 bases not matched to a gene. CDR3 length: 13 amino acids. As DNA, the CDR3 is TGTGCCTTGGGACAGGGTCGATCCGGGGAGCTGTTTTTT. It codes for CALGQGRSGELFF.

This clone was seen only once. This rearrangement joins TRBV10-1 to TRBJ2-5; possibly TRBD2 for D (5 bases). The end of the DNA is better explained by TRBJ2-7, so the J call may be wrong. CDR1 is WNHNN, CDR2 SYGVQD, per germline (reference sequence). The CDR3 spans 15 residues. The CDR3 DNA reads TGCGCCAGCAGTGAGTCGGGAACTAGTGCCTACGAGCAGTACTTC. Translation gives CASSESGTSAYEQYF.

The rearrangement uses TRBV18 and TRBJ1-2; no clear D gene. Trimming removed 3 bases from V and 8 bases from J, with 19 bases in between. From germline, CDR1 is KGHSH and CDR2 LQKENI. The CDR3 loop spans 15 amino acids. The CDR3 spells CASSPFLRDLRGYTF. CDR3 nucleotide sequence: TGTGCCAGCTCACCTTTCTTGAGAGACCTGAGGGGCTACACCTTC.

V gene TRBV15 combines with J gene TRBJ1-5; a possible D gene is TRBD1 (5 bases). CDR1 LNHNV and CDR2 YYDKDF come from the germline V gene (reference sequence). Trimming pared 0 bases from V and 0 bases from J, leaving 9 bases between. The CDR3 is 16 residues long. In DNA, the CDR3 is TGTGCCACCAGCAGAGACTTAGGGGATAGCAATCAGCCCCAGCATTTT. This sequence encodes CATSRDLGDSNQPQHF.

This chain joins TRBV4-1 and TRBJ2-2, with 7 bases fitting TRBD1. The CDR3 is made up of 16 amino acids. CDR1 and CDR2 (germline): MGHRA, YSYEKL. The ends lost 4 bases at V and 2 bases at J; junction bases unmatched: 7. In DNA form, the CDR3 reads TGCGCCAGCAGCCCTCGGGACAGTATCAACACCGGGGAGCTGTTTTTT. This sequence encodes CASSPRDSINTGELFF.

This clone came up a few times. CDR3 in DNA: TGCGCCAGCAGTGACTACTCGGGAGGGGCCTACAATGAGCAGTTCTTC. Translation gives CASSDYSGGAYNEQFF. The chain has TRBV10-2 and TRBJ2-1; 8 nucleotides match TRBD2. CDR1 is WSHSY, CDR2 SAAADI, per germline. This CDR3 is built from 16 residues. Losses at the gene ends were 3 bases for V and 2 bases for J; bases not matched to a gene: 6.

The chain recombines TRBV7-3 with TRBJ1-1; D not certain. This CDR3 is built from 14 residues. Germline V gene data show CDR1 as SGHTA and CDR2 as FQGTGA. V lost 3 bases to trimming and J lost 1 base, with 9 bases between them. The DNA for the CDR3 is TGTGCCAGCAGCTTCGCCGGAGAGAACACTGAAGCTTTCTTT. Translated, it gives CASSFAGENTEAFF.

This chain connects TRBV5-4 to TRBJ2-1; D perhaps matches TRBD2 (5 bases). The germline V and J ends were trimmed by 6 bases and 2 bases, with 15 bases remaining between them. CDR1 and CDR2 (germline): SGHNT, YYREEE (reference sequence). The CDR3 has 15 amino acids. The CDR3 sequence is CASTAGGGPYNEQFF. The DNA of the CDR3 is TGTGCCAGCACCGCGGGTGGCGGACCCTACAATGAGCAGTTCTTC.

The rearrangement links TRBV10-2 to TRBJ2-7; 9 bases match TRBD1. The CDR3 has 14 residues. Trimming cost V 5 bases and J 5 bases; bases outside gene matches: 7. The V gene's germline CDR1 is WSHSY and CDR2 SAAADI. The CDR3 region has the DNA TGCGCCAGCAGTCCGGGACAGGGATGGCACGAGCAGTACTTC. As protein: CASSPGQGWHEQYF.

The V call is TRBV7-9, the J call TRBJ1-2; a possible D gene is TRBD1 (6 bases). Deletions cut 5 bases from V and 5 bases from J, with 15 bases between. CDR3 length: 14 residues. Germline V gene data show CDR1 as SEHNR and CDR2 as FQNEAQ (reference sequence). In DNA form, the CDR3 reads TGTGCCAGCAGCGAAGTAGGGGGGGCTTATGGCTACACCTTC. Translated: CASSEVGGAYGYTF.

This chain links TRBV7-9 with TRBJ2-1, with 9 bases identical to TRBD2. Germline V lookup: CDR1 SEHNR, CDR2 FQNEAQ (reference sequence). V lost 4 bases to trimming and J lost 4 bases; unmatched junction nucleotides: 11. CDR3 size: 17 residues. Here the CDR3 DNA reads TGTGCCAGCAGCTGGGCCCCGAGTAGCGGGGGTTACAATGAGCAGTTCTTC. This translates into CASSWAPSSGGYNEQFF.